This T cell receptor (beta chain) came from a study of control samples from healthy donors and cancer patients. Assay: immunoSEQ multiplex PCR; the TCRdb copy retains only in-frame clones and omits some. The table records over 150,000 clones, about 90% of them present only once. The germline V gene encodes CDR1 SNHLY and CDR2 FYNNEI. Germline trimming cut 7 bases from V and 0 bases from J; bases unmatched to any gene: 7. This CDR3 spans 15 amino acids. The V gene is TRBV2, the J gene TRBJ2-5; TRBD2 matches 8 bases. This TCR was recovered from a woman aged 40-49 years in good health. Sequencing was done on a sample of blood. The CDR3: CASTGIAGYQETQYF. CDR3 coding DNA: TGTGCCAGCACAGGGATAGCGGGGTACCAAGAGACCCAGTACTTC.